The following is a TCR beta chain sequence with its context. Its antigen remains unknown. The data are from a study of T cells after yellow fever vaccination. Regarding the study as a whole: The study noted that FACS-sorted repertoires could contain abundant clonotypes contaminating from the bulk population. It was a small share of clonotypes that appeared in both CD4 and CD8 compartments. A large majority of primary-vaccination clones showed up again after the booster (about 97% CD4, around 88% CD8).

CDR1 and CDR2 from the germline V gene are SGHDT and YYEEEE. V lost 7 bases and J lost 2, with 24 bases in between. This CDR3 spans 17 amino acids. A 5'RACE template-switching step, the method used to make TCR cDNA, added a universal primer site and UMIs. TCRdb itself ran the 5' RACE reads through MiXCR, one entry per CDR3 protein. The sample includes around 600,000 distinct CDR3 sequences, approximately 13% of them seen just once. This rearrangement joins TRBV5-6 to TRBJ2-5; no clear D. This specimen was PBMCs, taken on the day of the yellow fever booster vaccination. The sequence derives from a man aged 30-40 years who received the YFV17D yellow fever vaccine. This chain's CDR3 is CASGSGLAAYLQETQYF. CDR3 DNA: TGTGCCAGCGGCTCCGGGCTCGCGGCATACCTACAAGAGACCCAGTACTTC.